A single sample is the source of the 18 T cell receptor beta chains below, sequenced in a study of cytomegalovirus exposure and HLA in healthy donors. A multiplex PCR was run with 60 Vbeta primers and 13 Jbeta primers. Sequenced by immunoSEQ multiplex PCR; TCRdb stores in-frame clones only, minus some. The sample includes 150,000 to 250,000 clones. The sample was PBMCs. Every receptor here comes from a boy between 10 and 17 years old in good health and CMV-seronegative.

The rearrangement joins TRBV27 to TRBJ1-5; a possible D gene is TRBD1 (5 bases). CDR3 length: 15 amino acids. V was trimmed by 1 base and J by 3 bases, leaving 10 bases between them. Germline V gene sequence: CDR1 MNHEY, CDR2 SMNVEV (reference sequence). The CDR3 spells CASSLWGGDNQPQHF. Here the CDR3 DNA reads TGTGCCAGCAGTTTATGGGGGGGGGACAATCAGCCCCAGCATTTT.

The chain carries TRBV5-6 and TRBJ1-1; possible D gene TRBD1, 5 bases. The CDR3 spans 14 residues. Trimming left V 5 bases short and J 0 bases short, with 11 bases between. Germline V gene lookup returns CDR1 SGHDT and CDR2 YYEEEE. DNA for the CDR3: TGTGCCAGCAGACATGACAGACTGAACACTGAAGCTTTCTTT. It is translated as CASRHDRLNTEAFF.

The V and J genes are TRBV7-9 and TRBJ1-1, with 7 bases aligning to TRBD1. The CDR3 has 13 residues. CDR1 SEHNR and CDR2 FQNEAQ come from the germline V gene (reference sequence). Trimming at V came to 2 bases and at J to 5 bases, leaving 2 bases not matched to a gene. As DNA, the CDR3 is TGTGCCAGCAGCTTACAGGGGGAAACTGAAGCTTTCTTT. Residues: CASSLQGETEAFF.

This chain links TRBV4-2 with TRBJ1-2, with a weak D call TRBD1 (6 bases). CDR1 LGHNA and CDR2 YNFKEQ come from the germline V gene. The CDR3 extends over 17 amino acids. V was shortened by 1 base and J by 5 bases, with 20 bases between the two germline ends. In DNA, the CDR3 is TGTGCCAGCAGCCAAGTAGGGGGGGTCAGGGCTGGTTATGGCTACACCTTC. Encoded protein: CASSQVGGVRAGYGYTF.

V gene TRBV5-6 combines with J gene TRBJ2-6, with a tentative D call TRBD2 (6 bases). Per germline, CDR1 SGHDT and CDR2 YYEEEE. V lost 0 bases to trimming and J lost 0 bases, with 10 bases between them. The CDR3 spans 17 residues. The CDR3 DNA reads as TGTGCCAGCAGCTTGGGGCAGGGACTCTCTGGGGCCAACGTCCTGACTTTC. It specifies CASSLGQGLSGANVLTF.

The chain links TRBV27 to TRBJ1-4; TRBD1 is a possible D gene (6 bases). CDR1 is MNHEY, CDR2 SMNVEV, per germline (reference sequence). V lost 8 bases and J lost 12, with 22 bases in between. This CDR3 has 14 amino acids. CDR3 residues: CASLPGTAAGELFF. The CDR3 nucleotides are TGTGCCAGCCTTCCAGGGACGGCGGCAGGGGAACTGTTTTTT.

This rearrangement joins TRBV30 to TRBJ1-1; 7 nucleotides agree with TRBD1. The V segment lost 3 bases and the J segment 1 base; nucleotides outside the gene matches: 5. The CDR3 sequence is 14 residues long. In germline, CDR1 is GTSNPN, CDR2 SVGIG (reference sequence). In DNA form, the CDR3 reads TGTGCCTGGAGGTGGGACAGCCCGAACACTGAAGCTTTCTTT. As protein: CAWRWDSPNTEAFF.

The genes are TRBV29-1 and TRBJ1-4; 8 nucleotides line up with TRBD1. Germline V gives CDR1 SQVTM, CDR2 ANQGSEA. The CDR3 sequence is 15 residues long. Trimming took 7 bases from V and 0 from J; bases not matched to a gene: 7. CDR3 protein: CSAAKQGATNEKLFF. Here the CDR3 DNA reads TGCAGCGCCGCGAAACAGGGGGCAACTAATGAAAAACTGTTTTTT.

CDR3 amino acids: CASSLAQFYEQYF. In DNA form, the CDR3 reads TGCGCCAGCAGCTTGGCGCAGTTCTACGAGCAGTACTTC. The V call is TRBV5-1, the J call TRBJ2-7, with unresolved D. V gave up 0 bases and J gave up 3 bases, with 7 bases separating them. Germline V lookup: CDR1 SGHRS, CDR2 YFSETQ. The CDR3 is 13 amino acids.

J is TRBJ2-5 and V is TRBV25-1; 11 nucleotides align to TRBD2. This CDR3 has 16 amino acids. Losses at the gene ends were 4 bases for V and 4 bases for J; bases not matched to a gene: 8. Germline loops: CDR1 MGHDK, CDR2 SYGVNS. CDR3 amino acids: CASSALAGGLLETQYF. The CDR3 DNA reads as TGTGCCAGCAGTGCTTTAGCGGGGGGGCTATTAGAGACCCAGTACTTC. The full variable domain, its missing parts supplied by reference TRBV25-1 and TRBJ2-5, is EADIYQTPRYLVIGTGKKITLECSQTMGHDKMYWYQQDPGMELHLIHYSYGVNSTEKGDLSSESTVSRIRTEHFPLTLESARPSHTSQYLCASSALAGGLLETQYFGPGTRLLVL.

The V and J genes are TRBV7-3 and TRBJ1-1; D remains unclear. CDR1 SGHTA and CDR2 FQGTGA come from the germline V gene. V shed 5 bases and J shed 4 bases, with 14 bases lying between them. The CDR3 has 14 amino acids. Written as DNA, the CDR3 is TGTGCCAGCAGCCCCCGACACATGGGCACTGAAGCTTTCTTT. Protein sequence: CASSPRHMGTEAFF.

The rearrangement links TRBV7-9 to TRBJ1-1; a possible D gene is TRBD1 (5 bases). The CDR3 is 16 amino acids. The germline V gene encodes CDR1 SEHNR and CDR2 FQNEAQ (reference sequence). Trimming left V 5 bases short and J 3 bases short, with 19 bases between. CDR3 in amino acids: CASSAYAGPEDTEAFF. The CDR3 DNA follows: TGTGCCAGCAGCGCCTACGCGGGGCCGGAGGACACTGAAGCTTTCTTT.

The CDR3: CASSPGLVNEQFF. The CDR3 nucleotides are TGTGCCAGCAGCCCCGGACTAGTAAATGAGCAGTTCTTC. The chain combines TRBV7-3 with TRBJ2-1, with 7 positions matching TRBD2. V lost 5 bases and J lost 7; bases outside the gene matches: 5. CDR1 is SGHTA, CDR2 FQGTGA, per germline. The CDR3 loop spans 13 amino acids.

This chain joins TRBV9 and TRBJ2-5; 8 positions agree with TRBD1. Per germline, CDR1 SGDLS and CDR2 YYNGEE. The V segment lost 2 bases and the J segment 5 bases; nucleotides outside the gene matches: 14. The length of the CDR3 is 17 residues. The CDR3 DNA sequence: TGTGCCAGCAGCGTGGGTGGGACAGGCAGGTTGACGGAGACCCAGTACTTC. Amino acids: CASSVGGTGRLTETQYF.

The chain joins TRBV4-1 to TRBJ2-1; 10 nucleotides match TRBD2. V gave up 0 bases and J gave up 3 bases; unmatched junction bases: 8. Germline CDR1 MGHRA, CDR2 YSYEKL. The CDR3 is made up of 18 amino acids. The CDR3 reads CASSQDRWTSGGYNEQFF. CDR3 bases: TGCGCCAGCAGCCAAGACCGATGGACTAGCGGTGGCTACAATGAGCAGTTCTTC.

CDR3 sequence (DNA): TGTGCCAGCAGTTACTCGACTAGCGGGCGCCGGGAGACCCAGTACTTC. It translates to CASSYSTSGRRETQYF. The chain has TRBV6-5 and TRBJ2-5; TRBD2 agrees at 10 bases. Germline CDR1 is MNHEY and CDR2 is SVGAGI. With 0 bases clipped from V and 5 bases from J, the junction kept 6 bases outside the gene matches. CDR3 size: 16 residues.

The rearrangement links TRBV6-5 to TRBJ2-7; 7 nucleotides line up with TRBD1. In germline, CDR1 is MNHEY, CDR2 SVGAGI. The CDR3 has 14 residues. V lost 5 bases to trimming and J lost 2 bases; unmatched junction nucleotides: 6. In nucleotides, the CDR3 is TGTGCCAGCAGTCAAATGGACAGGACCTACGAGCAGTACTTC. As protein: CASSQMDRTYEQYF.

The V gene is TRBV7-9, the J gene TRBJ2-7; 7 positions match TRBD2. This CDR3 comprises 13 residues. Germline V gene lookup returns CDR1 SEHNR and CDR2 FQNEAQ (reference sequence). J gave up 5 bases and V 1 base, and 2 bases lay outside the gene matches. The CDR3 DNA reads TGTGCCAGCAGCTTAGGGGGGAGGGACGAGCAGTACTTC. Protein sequence: CASSLGGRDEQYF.